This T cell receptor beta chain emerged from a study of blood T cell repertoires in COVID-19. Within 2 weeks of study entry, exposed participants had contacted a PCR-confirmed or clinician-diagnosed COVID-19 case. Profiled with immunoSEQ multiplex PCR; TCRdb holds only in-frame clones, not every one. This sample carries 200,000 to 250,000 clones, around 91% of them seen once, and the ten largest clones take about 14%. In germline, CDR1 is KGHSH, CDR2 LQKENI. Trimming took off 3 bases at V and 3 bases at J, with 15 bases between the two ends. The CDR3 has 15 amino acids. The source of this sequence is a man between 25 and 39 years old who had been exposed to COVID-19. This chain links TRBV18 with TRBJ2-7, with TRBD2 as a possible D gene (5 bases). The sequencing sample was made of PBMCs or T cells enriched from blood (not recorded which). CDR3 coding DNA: TGTGCCAGCTCACCCCCCACCTCCGGAGGCTACGAGCAGTACTTC. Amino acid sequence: CASSPPTSGGYEQYF.